This T cell receptor beta chain was identified in a study of cytomegalovirus exposure and HLA in healthy donors. There are 13 residues in the CDR3. Trimming cost V 5 bases and J 3 bases; bases outside gene matches: 0. Germline CDR1 LNHDA, CDR2 SQIVND (reference sequence). Separate from the roughly 730-subject first cohort, the approximately 120-subject validation cohort was the one that the donors belonged to. Using immunoSEQ multiplex PCR, the repertoire was profiled, and TCRdb retains in-frame clones only, with some absent. The data show 120,000 or so clones, around 90% seen once. The specimen was PBMCs. The chain is built from TRBV19 and TRBJ1-1, with 10 bases identical to TRBD1. This TCR came from a woman aged 18-35 years in good health and CMV-seronegative. The CDR3 region has the DNA TGTGCCAGTAGTGGGACAGGGGACACTGAAGCTTTCTTT. It specifies CASSGTGDTEAFF.